This T cell receptor beta chain comes out of a study of siplizumab effects on memory and regulatory T cells. Assays examined roughly 9.2 x 10^4 TCR templates per sample. Sequencing was performed with immunoSEQ multiplex PCR; in TCRdb, only in-frame clones are kept and a portion is missing. The data hold some 100,000 clones, with roughly 96% observed a single time. Comment on this clone: What it binds is not known.

Sequence data were generated for unstimulated naive, memory, effector memory and TEMRA subsets in a few donor pairs. General study results and limits: Memory T cells appeared less diverse than naive cells, which seemed to contribute substantially to alloresponse. Naive or memory phenotype assignment was not possible for roughly 80-97% of proliferating CD4+ or CD8+ clones.

The V gene lost 1 base and the J gene lost 5 bases, with 9 bases spanning the gap. The CDR3 has 14 residues. Germline V lookup: CDR1 SGHAT, CDR2 FQNNGV. The sequenced material came from naive CD4+ T cells sorted from blood. The source of this sequence is a human donor in good health. The chain carries TRBV11-2 and TRBJ1-5, with D perhaps TRBD1 (6 bases). DNA for the CDR3: TGTGCCAGCAGCTTAGGACAGGCTCATCAGCCCCAGCATTTT. Its protein is CASSLGQAHQPQHF.